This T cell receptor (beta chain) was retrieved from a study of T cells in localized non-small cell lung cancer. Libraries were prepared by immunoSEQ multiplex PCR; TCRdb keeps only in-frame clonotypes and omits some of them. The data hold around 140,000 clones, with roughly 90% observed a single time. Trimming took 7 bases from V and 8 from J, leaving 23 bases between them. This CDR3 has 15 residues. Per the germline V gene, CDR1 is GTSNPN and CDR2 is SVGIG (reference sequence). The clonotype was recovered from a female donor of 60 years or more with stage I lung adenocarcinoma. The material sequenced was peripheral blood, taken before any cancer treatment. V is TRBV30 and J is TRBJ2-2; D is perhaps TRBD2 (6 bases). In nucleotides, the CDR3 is TGTGCCTTAACAAGGGGCGGGGCCCCGGCGGGGGAGCTGTTTTTT. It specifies CALTRGGAPAGELFF.